This is a list of T cell receptor beta chains from one sample in a study of cytomegalovirus exposure and HLA in healthy donors. Data came from immunoSEQ multiplex PCR; TCRdb stores just in-frame clones and leaves some out. Of more than 100,000 clones listed, around 73% are singletons. The sample was PBMCs. The receptors originated from a woman aged 35 to 49 in good health and CMV-seropositive. Both conserved end residues are part of each CDR3. Fields, in order: clone size, J gene, V gene, D gene, CDR3 protein, CDR3 DNA. D genes are given only for firm matches. Size is omitted from some rows. Given values are once, few, many or a class for expanded clones.

- TRBJ1-6 TRBV19 - CATSQGATLNSPLHF TGTGCCACCTCACAGGGAGCCACCCTTAATTCACCCCTCCACTTT
few TRBJ1-1 TRBV7-2 - CASSGYGGATEAFF TGTGCCAGCAGCGGGTATGGGGGGGCCACTGAAGCTTTCTTT
- TRBJ1-1 TRBV10-3 TRBD1 CAISPGQLNTEAFF TGTGCCATCAGTCCGGGACAGTTGAACACTGAAGCTTTCTTT
once TRBJ2-2 TRBV5-6 - CASSLFRMNTGELFF TGTGCCAGCAGCTTGTTCAGAATGAACACCGGGGAGCTGTTTTTT
- TRBJ1-4 TRBV4-3 - CASSQDWGRVNEKLFF TGCGCCAGCAGCCAAGATTGGGGCAGGGTGAATGAAAAACTGTTTTTT
- TRBJ2-2 TRBV6-1 - CASRAGVTGELFF TGTGCCAGCAGGGCAGGGGTCACCGGGGAGCTGTTTTTT
- TRBJ2-3 TRBV19 - CATRSGGGTDTQYF TGTGCCACCCGATCGGGCGGGGGCACAGATACGCAGTATTTT
- TRBJ1-5 TRBV5-6 - CASSRTAGQPQHF TGTGCCAGCAGTCGGACGGCGGGTCAGCCCCAGCATTTT
- TRBJ2-2 TRBV5-1 - CASSLELSTGELFF TGCGCCAGCAGCTTGGAACTGAGCACCGGGGAGCTGTTTTTT
few TRBJ1-1 TRBV2 - CASSEERNTEAFF TGTGCCAGCAGTGAGGAGAGAAACACTGAAGCTTTCTTT
- TRBJ1-1 TRBV5-6 - CASSPRRGNTEAFF TGTGCCAGCAGCCCGCGACGGGGTAATACTGAAGCTTTCTTT
- TRBJ1-5 TRBV7-9 - CASSLGGGAGYQPQHF TGTGCCAGCAGCCTGGGGGGGGGCGCGGGGTATCAGCCCCAGCATTTT
- TRBJ1-2 TRBV15 TRBD1 CATSRGGDRVIGGYTF TGTGCCACCAGCAGAGGGGGGGACAGGGTCATAGGAGGCTACACCTTC
- TRBJ2-1 TRBV5-8 TRBD1 CASSSLQGGGSYNEQFF TGTGCCAGCAGCTCTTTACAAGGGGGCGGATCCTACAATGAGCAGTTCTTC
- TRBJ1-5 TRBV6-5 TRBD1 CASGQDGQPQHF TGTGCCAGTGGACAGGATGGTCAGCCCCAGCATTTT
- TRBJ2-1 TRBV7-2 TRBD2 CAVSPGEGTYNEQFF TGTGCCGTAAGCCCGGGGGAGGGGACCTACAATGAGCAGTTCTTC
- TRBJ2-7 TRBV4-2 TRBD1 CASSQASPDRGEQYF TGTGCCAGCAGCCAAGCGTCTCCCGACAGGGGCGAGCAGTACTTC
few TRBJ1-1 TRBV5-1 - CASREGTSNTEAFF TGCGCCAGCAGGGAAGGGACTTCGAACACTGAAGCTTTCTTT